These 5 T cell receptor beta chains were sequenced from one sample in a study of identical twins. MiXCR, applied by TCRdb to the 5' RACE reads, yields one record per CDR3 protein. The sample lists approximately 690,000 distinct CDR3 sequences, over 5% occurring once. The sequenced sample consisted of naive T cells sorted from blood. The receptors were sampled from a man aged 18-30 years in good health.

This clonotype was detected a few times. The CDR3 protein is CAIRPWDSSTDTQYF. The CDR3 region has the DNA TGTGCCATCAGGCCCTGGGACAGCTCCACAGATACGCAGTATTTT. The J gene is TRBJ2-3, the V gene TRBV10-3, with 7 bases lining up with TRBD1. J gave up 2 bases and V 6 bases, and 8 bases lay outside the gene matches. CDR3 length equals 15 residues. The germline V gene encodes CDR1 ENHRY and CDR2 SYGVKD.

A few counts support this clonotype. The chain links TRBV12-3 or TRBV12-4 to TRBJ2-2, with a weak D call TRBD2 (6 bases). The V end lost 9 bases, the J end lost 1 base, and 12 bases lay between the germline ends. The CDR3 runs to 14 residues. In DNA form, the CDR3 reads TGTGCCAGTTGGGACTCACTGAACACCGGGGAGCTGTTTTTT. This encodes CASWDSLNTGELFF.

This clonotype was recorded a few times. The V call is TRBV30, the J call TRBJ2-7; 10 bases agree with TRBD2. The germline CDR1 and CDR2 sequences are GTSNPN and SVGIG (reference sequence). This CDR3 is 15 amino acids long. Trimming removed 1 base from V and 1 base from J; junction bases left unmatched: 4. CDR3 bases: TGTGCCTGGAGTGCGATAGCGGGAGGTTCCTACGAGCAGTACTTC. Translating gives CAWSAIAGGSYEQYF.

This clonotype has more than one count but fewer than ten. This rearrangement joins TRBV6-2 or TRBV6-3 to TRBJ2-2; 7 bases fit TRBD2. Germline assignment: CDR1 MNHEY and CDR2 SVGEGT. V shed 4 bases, J shed 5 bases, and the junction held 10 bases outside the gene matches. This CDR3 region has 16 residues. The chain's CDR3 is CASSSWEGMSTGELFF. CDR3 DNA: TGTGCCAGCAGTTCCTGGGAGGGGATGAGTACCGGGGAGCTGTTTTTT.

Ten or more counts support this clonotype. The V and J genes are TRBV29-1 and TRBJ1-2; 7 positions agree with TRBD1. V trimming: 6 bases; J trimming: 2 bases; junction bases outside the gene matches: 9. This CDR3 region has 14 residues. The germline V gene has CDR1 SQVTM and CDR2 ANQGSEA. This CDR3 is CSVGRDSRNYGYTF. CDR3 in DNA: TGCAGCGTCGGTCGGGACAGCAGGAACTATGGCTACACCTTC.